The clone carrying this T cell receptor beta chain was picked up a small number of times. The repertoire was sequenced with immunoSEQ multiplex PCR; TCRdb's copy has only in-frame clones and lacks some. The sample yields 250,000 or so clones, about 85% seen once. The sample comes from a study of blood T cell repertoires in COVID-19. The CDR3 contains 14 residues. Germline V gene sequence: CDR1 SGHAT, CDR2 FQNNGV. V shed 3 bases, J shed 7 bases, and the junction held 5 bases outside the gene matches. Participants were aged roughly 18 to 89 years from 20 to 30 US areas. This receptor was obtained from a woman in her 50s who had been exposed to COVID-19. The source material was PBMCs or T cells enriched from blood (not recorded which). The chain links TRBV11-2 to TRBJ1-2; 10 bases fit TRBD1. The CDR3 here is CASSLGQGMGGYTF. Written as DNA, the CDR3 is TGTGCCAGCAGCTTGGGACAGGGGATGGGTGGCTACACCTTC.